This T cell receptor (beta chain) is drawn from a study of blood T cell repertoires in COVID-19 (dated by TCRdb to the early 2020s). Regarding the research as a whole: Samples covering the acute and convalescent phases of COVID-19 were provided by collaborators in the United States, Italy and Spain. Deeply sampled blood TCRbeta repertoires from subjects exposed to, actively infected with, or recovered from COVID-19 were included in the dataset. Nearly every sample came with metadata listing a de-identified subject ID, COVID-19 status, age in years and sex. The samples were drawn from the first 160 participants of the ongoing ImmuneRACE study and from 1,254 subjects provided by 6 global collaborators. The material from the prospective study consisted of cDNA or gDNA derived from T cells, B-cell-depleted T cells, or PBMCs. The repertoires were made available in a free public database intended to serve as a resource for research on the immune response to SARS-CoV-2. Where available, HLA class I and class II types were obtained from metadata supplied by the sample provider rather than from assay-based typing.

Overall study results and their limits: Clinical and demographic metadata were provided uncurated, with the amount varying by source and participant.

Each collaborating institution followed its own protocols to collect whole blood in K2EDTA tubes. Collaborator samples were shipped for TCRbeta analysis as frozen whole blood, isolated PBMCs, or DNA extracted from either sample type. In regard to this clone: Which antigen it targets is not known. Qualities for individual bases were not recorded, and no much larger clone is one base off.

The immunoSEQ Assay, a bias-controlled multiplex PCR, was used to amplify TCRbeta CDR3 regions from genomic DNA. From the authors' description of their analysis: The number of nucleated cells in each sample was estimated from the amplification of reference gene primers within the assay. To quantify the absolute abundance of each unique TCRbeta CDR3 rearrangement, sequence reads were collapsed and filtered. For each sample, productive Simpson clonality was calculated as the square root of Simpson's diversity index over productive rearrangements. The source is immuneACCESS, and TCRdb retained only in-frame sequences with V and J called. Part of the clones is not carried over; for the studies checked, unresolved V genes explain less than half of this, and the remainder is unexplained. D and trimming come from the DNA, and the V and J calls and clone size come from that table. In this sample the table shows some 200,000 clones, 80% of which occur a single time. Of the sample, more than 10% is held by the ten largest clones.

Measured from the cysteine to the phenylalanine, the CDR3 is 16 residues long. The CDR3 DNA has 48 bases and is translated from base 1. This TCR derives from a human donor in a cohort sampled during active COVID-19. What was sequenced was peripheral blood. The chain is made from TRBV21-1 and TRBJ2-5; the D call of TRBD1 is as the table states it, not checked on the DNA. TRBV21-1 corresponds to a pseudogene. The CDR3 corresponds to CASSKGETGSKETQYF. DNA sequence: TGTGCCAGCAGCAAAGGGGAGACAGGGTCAAAAGAGACCCAGTACTTC.